This is a list of T cell receptor beta chains from one sample in a study of HIV-infected patients and healthy controls. TCRdb re-derived calls from the 5' RACE reads in MiXCR, one entry per CDR3 protein. The data contain 6,600 or so distinct CDR3 sequences, over 7.5% of them singletons. This specimen consisted of blood, obtained during antiretroviral therapy. Every receptor here comes from an adult with HIV infection. Both conserved end residues are part of each CDR3. D genes are given only for firm matches. Clone size appears in some rows only: once, few, many, or a class for an expanded clone.

CDR3 protein: CASSPNRANQPQHF; CDR3 DNA: TGTGCCAGCAGCCCTAACAGGGCTAATCAGCCCCAGCATTTT; V gene: TRBV7-2; J gene: TRBJ1-5; clone size: many; D gene: -
CDR3 protein: CAWSVHEGWGYTF; CDR3 DNA: TGTGCCTGGAGTGTACATGAGGGCTGGGGCTACACCTTC; V gene: TRBV30; J gene: TRBJ1-2; clone size: medium-sized; D gene: -
CDR3 protein: CASSQDRQGGNEKLFF; CDR3 DNA: TGCGCCAGCAGCCAAGATCGACAGGGTGGTAATGAAAAACTGTTTTTT; V gene: TRBV4-3; J gene: TRBJ1-4; clone size: medium-sized; D gene: TRBD1
CDR3 protein: CASSFLQGGNSPLHF; CDR3 DNA: TGTGCCAGCAGTTTTTTACAGGGTGGGAATTCACCCCTCCACTTT; V gene: TRBV12-3/TRBV12-4; J gene: TRBJ1-6; clone size: many; D gene: -
CDR3 protein: CSVDSQANTEAFF; CDR3 DNA: TGCAGCGTTGATTCGCAGGCAAACACTGAAGCTTTCTTT; V gene: TRBV29-1; J gene: TRBJ1-1; clone size: many; D gene: -
CDR3 protein: CASRLTGYEQYF; CDR3 DNA: TGTGCCAGCAGATTGACAGGCTACGAGCAGTACTTC; V gene: TRBV12-3/TRBV12-4; J gene: TRBJ2-7; clone size: many; D gene: -
CDR3 protein: CASSRPQGQPAGTQYF; CDR3 DNA: TGTGCCAGCAGTCGACCCCAGGGACAGCCCGCCGGGACCCAGTACTTC; V gene: TRBV6-6; J gene: TRBJ2-5; clone size: many; D gene: TRBD1
CDR3 protein: CASSYARVTEAFF; CDR3 DNA: TGTGCCAGCAGTTACGCCCGGGTGACTGAAGCTTTCTTT; V gene: TRBV6-2/TRBV6-3; J gene: TRBJ1-1; clone size: many; D gene: -
CDR3 protein: CASSGTAGANVLTF; CDR3 DNA: TGTGCCAGCAGCGGGACAGCTGGGGCCAACGTCCTGACTTTC; V gene: TRBV12-3/TRBV12-4; J gene: TRBJ2-6; clone size: many; D gene: TRBD1
CDR3 protein: CASSATPYEQYF; CDR3 DNA: TGCGCCAGCAGCGCAACCCCCTACGAGCAGTACTTC; V gene: TRBV5-1; J gene: TRBJ2-7; clone size: once; D gene: -
CDR3 protein: CASSRIQGNTDTQYF; CDR3 DNA: TGCGCCAGCAGTCGGATCCAGGGTAACACAGATACGCAGTATTTT; V gene: TRBV5-1; J gene: TRBJ2-3; clone size: -; D gene: -
CDR3 protein: CASSRHQTFDQPQHF; CDR3 DNA: TGTGCCAGCAGTCGACACCAAACCTTCGATCAGCCCCAGCATTTT; V gene: TRBV28; J gene: TRBJ1-5; clone size: medium-sized; D gene: -
CDR3 protein: CASSTAGLSYGYTF; CDR3 DNA: TGTGCCAGCAGTACCGCCGGGCTCTCCTATGGCTACACCTTC; V gene: TRBV6-2/TRBV6-3; J gene: TRBJ1-2; clone size: many; D gene: -
CDR3 protein: CSGGRQEQETQYF; CDR3 DNA: TGCAGCGGGGGACGACAAGAGCAAGAGACCCAGTACTTC; V gene: TRBV29-1; J gene: TRBJ2-5; clone size: medium-sized; D gene: -
CDR3 protein: CASSQDKGGTEAFF; CDR3 DNA: TGTGCCAGCAGCCAAGATAAAGGGGGTACTGAAGCTTTCTTT; V gene: TRBV3-1; J gene: TRBJ1-1; clone size: medium-sized; D gene: -